This paragraph reports one T cell receptor beta chain. The data were taken from a study of blood T cell repertoires in COVID-19. Study-level background: Italy, Spain and the United States were the sources of the convalescent and acute COVID-19 samples. The cDNA or gDNA used as material had been derived from T cells, B-cell-depleted T cells, or PBMCs.

Methods used by the authors: Reference gene primer amplification in the assay estimated nucleated cell counts. The table came from immunoSEQ multiplex PCR; TCRdb's copy has only in-frame clones and leaves some out. Clone size and V and J calls were adopted from that table, with D and trimming inferred from the DNA. The sample has fewer than 85,000 clones; roughly 82% are singletons. The CDR3 totals 14 residues. Losses at the gene ends were 3 bases for V and 4 bases for J; bases not matched to a gene: 1. Germline V gives CDR1 SGHNT, CDR2 YYREEE (reference sequence). The sequenced sample was peripheral blood. This chain uses TRBV5-4 with TRBJ2-1; 10 bases map to TRBD1. The TCR comes from a human donor in a cohort sampled during active COVID-19. The CDR3 coding sequence is TGTGCCAGCAGCTCGGGACAGGGGTACAATGAGCAGTTCTTC. This translates into CASSSGQGYNEQFF.